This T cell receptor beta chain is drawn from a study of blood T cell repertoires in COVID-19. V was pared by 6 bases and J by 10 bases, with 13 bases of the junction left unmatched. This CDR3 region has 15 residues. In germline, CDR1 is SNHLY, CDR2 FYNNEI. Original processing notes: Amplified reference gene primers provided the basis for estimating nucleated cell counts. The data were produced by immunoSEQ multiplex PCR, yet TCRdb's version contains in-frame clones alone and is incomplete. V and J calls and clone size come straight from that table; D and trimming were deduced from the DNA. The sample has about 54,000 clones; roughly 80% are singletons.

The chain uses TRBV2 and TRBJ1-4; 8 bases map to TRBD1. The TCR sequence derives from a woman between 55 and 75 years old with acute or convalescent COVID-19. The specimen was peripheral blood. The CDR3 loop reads CASRVQGGNVGKLFF. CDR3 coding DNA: TGTGCCAGCAGAGTACAGGGGGGTAACGTGGGAAAACTGTTTTTT.